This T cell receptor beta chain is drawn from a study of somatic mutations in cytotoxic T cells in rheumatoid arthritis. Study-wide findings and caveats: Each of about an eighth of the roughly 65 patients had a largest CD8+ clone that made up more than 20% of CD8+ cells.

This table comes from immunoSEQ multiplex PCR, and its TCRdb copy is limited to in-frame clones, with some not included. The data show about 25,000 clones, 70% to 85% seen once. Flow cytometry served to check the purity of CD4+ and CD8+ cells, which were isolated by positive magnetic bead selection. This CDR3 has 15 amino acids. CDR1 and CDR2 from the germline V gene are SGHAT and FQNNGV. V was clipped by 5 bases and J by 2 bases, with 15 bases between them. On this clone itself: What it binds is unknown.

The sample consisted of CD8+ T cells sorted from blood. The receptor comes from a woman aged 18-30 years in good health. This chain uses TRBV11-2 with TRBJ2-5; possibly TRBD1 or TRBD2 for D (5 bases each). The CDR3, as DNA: TGTGCCAGCAGCCAAGGGGAGTTTGGGCAAGAGACCCAGTACTTC. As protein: CASSQGEFGQETQYF.